In its sample, the clone carrying this T cell receptor (beta chain) was seen once. There are 14 residues in the CDR3. Trimming took off 8 bases at V and 7 bases at J, with 17 bases between the two ends. Germline V lookup: CDR1 LNHDA, CDR2 SQIVND (reference sequence). The naive CD8 population came from CD45RO-negative cells selected for CCR7, without terminally differentiated effector memory CD45RA+ cells. This sample is drawn from a study of shared clonotypes between healthy human individuals. Each replicate PCR on the sorted subsets used about 0.2 ug DNA (about 30,000 T cell genomes). Measured with immunoSEQ multiplex PCR; TCRdb has only the in-frame clones, and not every one. The data contain 800,000 to 950,000 clones, around 96% of them seen just once; the ten biggest clones take up less than 0.25%.

Source material: naive CD8+ T cells sorted from blood. This sequence originates from a man younger than 45 in good health. This chain connects TRBV19 to TRBJ1-4; no reliable D call. The CDR3, as DNA: TGTGCCAGTGCGGGCCTTCTAGGCGGTGAAAAACTGTTTTTT. Its protein product is CASAGLLGGEKLFF.